This record covers a single TCR beta chain. The CDR3 loop spans 16 amino acids. V was shortened by 4 bases and J by 5 bases, with 15 bases between the two germline ends. The V gene's germline CDR1 is MNHNY and CDR2 SVGAGI (reference sequence). Per the original data handling: How many nucleated cells were present was estimated from reference gene primer amplification. Sequencing used immunoSEQ multiplex PCR; TCRdb keeps in-frame clones, though not all of them. Clone size and the V and J calls come from that table; the DNA yielded D and trimming. This sample has fewer than 150,000 clones; approximately 77% occur once, and the top ten carry about 18%. This record belongs to a study of blood T cell repertoires in COVID-19.

This receptor was identified in a man at least 80 years old with acute or convalescent COVID-19. The rearrangement links TRBV6-6 to TRBJ1-6, with D possibly TRBD1 on 5 matching bases. Specimen: peripheral blood. CDR3 nucleotide sequence: TGTGCCAGCAGTTCGGGCAGCTCAGGGAATAATTCACCCCTCCACTTT. Translation gives CASSSGSSGNNSPLHF.